This TCR gamma chain was observed in a study of γδ T cells in repeated Plasmodium falciparum infection. The overall study: Four controlled malaria infections with P. falciparum NF54 spanned around 91 weeks. Samples were taken at baseline, before some infections, and 21 days after each.

Study-level findings and limits: Malian donors came from one small rural village, predominantly one ethnic group.

CDR1 is GITISATS, CDR2 ISYDGTV, per germline (reference sequence). The CDR3 totals 13 residues. Trimming removed 6 bases from V and 12 bases from J; junction bases left unmatched: 17. Turning to this clone: The antigen is undetermined. The protein TCRdb gives is from a much larger clone and does not agree with this DNA's translation at residue 10, likely a read error; the protein shown here comes from the DNA.

Each sorted gammadelta sample had TRG and TRD chains sequenced. TCRdb repeated clone calling on the multiplex PCR reads with CATT. The sample carries 25,000 to 35,000 gamma-chain clones, about 1.5% recorded once. Vgamma9/Vdelta2+ and Vdelta2-negative gammadelta T cells were flow-sorted from PBMC for bulk sequencing. This clonotype was obtained from a pool of human donors (malaria-infected and uninfected, not separated). The chain is built from TRGV9 and TRGJ1 or TRGJ2. TCRdb does not report a J gene; here it was assigned by matching the DNA to germline references. The sample was gamma-delta T cells from blood. CDR3 residues: CALWRGRSHRKLF. The CDR3 nucleotides are TGTGCCTTGTGGCGGGGGCGGAGTCATAGGAAACTCTTT.